The rows below give T cell receptor beta chains drawn from one sample of a study of early T cells in non-severe SARS-CoV-2 infection. TCRdb reprocessed the 5' RACE reads via MiXCR and lists one record per CDR3 protein. The table lists roughly 63,000 distinct CDR3 sequences, approximately 12% of them singletons, with more than 0.9% in the top ten. The starting material was whole blood, obtained at baseline. The receptors here all came from an adult who was a healthcare worker with PCR-confirmed SARS-CoV-2 infection or an uninfected control (not recorded which). The donor label of this sample is uncertain. CDR3s include the opening cysteine and the closing phenylalanine or tryptophan. Fields, in order: clone size, J gene, D gene, V gene, CDR3 protein, CDR3 DNA. The D gene is left open where the match is weak. Expanded clones are given a class, and other clones once, few, many or no size at all.

abundance: many
j_gene: TRBJ1-5
d_gene: NA
v_gene: TRBV12-3/TRBV12-4
CDR3aa: CASTLTGIGDQPQHF
CDR3nt: TGTGCCAGCACTCTCACAGGGATCGGAGATCAGCCCCAGCATTTT

abundance: NA
j_gene: TRBJ1-1
d_gene: TRBD1
v_gene: TRBV29-1
CDR3aa: CSVGVSGGQNTEAFF
CDR3nt: TGCAGCGTTGGGGTATCAGGGGGGCAGAACACTGAAGCTTTCTTT

abundance: few
j_gene: TRBJ1-3
d_gene: NA
v_gene: TRBV7-3
CDR3aa: CASSLFMGDTIYF
CDR3nt: TGTGCCAGCAGCTTGTTCATGGGAGACACCATATATTTT

abundance: few
j_gene: TRBJ2-3
d_gene: NA
v_gene: TRBV11-3
CDR3aa: CASSLSQGDTQYF
CDR3nt: TGTGCCAGCAGCTTATCTCAGGGAGATACGCAGTATTTT

abundance: few
j_gene: TRBJ2-3
d_gene: NA
v_gene: TRBV9
CDR3aa: CASSVARSGTQYF
CDR3nt: TGTGCCAGCAGCGTAGCACGCTCGGGTACGCAGTATTTT

abundance: NA
j_gene: TRBJ1-2
d_gene: NA
v_gene: TRBV14
CDR3aa: CASSESLDFGYTF
CDR3nt: TGTGCCAGCAGCGAGAGTTTAGACTTTGGCTACACCTTC

abundance: many
j_gene: TRBJ2-2
d_gene: TRBD2
v_gene: TRBV7-3
CDR3aa: CASSLGTSGNTGELFF
CDR3nt: TGTGCCAGCAGCTTAGGGACTAGCGGGAACACCGGGGAGCTGTTTTTT

abundance: many
j_gene: TRBJ1-2
d_gene: TRBD1
v_gene: TRBV4-1
CDR3aa: CASSQGTGERNYGYTF
CDR3nt: TGCGCCAGCAGCCAAGGCACAGGGGAGAGGAACTATGGCTACACCTTC

abundance: few
j_gene: TRBJ2-5
d_gene: NA
v_gene: TRBV7-2
CDR3aa: CASSLGRSAAQYF
CDR3nt: TGTGCCAGCAGCTTAGGCAGGTCAGCGGCCCAGTACTTC

abundance: few
j_gene: TRBJ2-1
d_gene: TRBD2
v_gene: TRBV19
CDR3aa: CASSIALAGGYNEQFF
CDR3nt: TGTGCCAGTAGTATTGCTCTAGCGGGGGGGTACAATGAGCAGTTCTTC

abundance: NA
j_gene: TRBJ1-6
d_gene: NA
v_gene: TRBV7-2
CDR3aa: CASTTRDPYNSPLHF
CDR3nt: TGTGCCAGCACCACCCGGGACCCCTATAATTCACCCCTCCACTTT

abundance: many
j_gene: TRBJ1-1
d_gene: NA
v_gene: TRBV6-1
CDR3aa: CASSESGATEAFF
CDR3nt: TGTGCCAGCAGTGAATCTGGGGCCACTGAAGCTTTCTTT

abundance: few
j_gene: TRBJ2-1
d_gene: NA
v_gene: TRBV24-1
CDR3aa: CATSPGGPYNEQFF
CDR3nt: TGTGCCACCAGTCCGGGGGGCCCGTACAATGAGCAGTTCTTC

abundance: many
j_gene: TRBJ2-2
d_gene: NA
v_gene: TRBV7-8
CDR3aa: CASSPGTGQTGELFF
CDR3nt: TGTGCCAGCAGCCCTGGAACAGGGCAAACCGGGGAGCTGTTTTTT

abundance: few
j_gene: TRBJ2-3
d_gene: TRBD2
v_gene: TRBV29-1
CDR3aa: CSVMTSGGRSTDTQYF
CDR3nt: TGCAGCGTGATGACTAGCGGGGGCCGAAGCACAGATACGCAGTATTTT

abundance: few
j_gene: TRBJ2-2
d_gene: NA
v_gene: TRBV20-1
CDR3aa: CSARGGAGELFF
CDR3nt: TGCAGTGCTAGAGGGGGCGCCGGGGAGCTGTTTTTT

abundance: NA
j_gene: TRBJ2-3
d_gene: NA
v_gene: TRBV2
CDR3aa: CASSAQGAPTDTQYF
CDR3nt: TGTGCCAGCAGTGCGCAAGGGGCGCCCACAGATACGCAGTATTTT

abundance: NA
j_gene: TRBJ1-5
d_gene: NA
v_gene: TRBV20-1
CDR3aa: CSARGNSNQPQHF
CDR3nt: TGCAGTGCTCGGGGAAATAGCAATCAGCCCCAGCATTTT

abundance: few
j_gene: TRBJ2-1
d_gene: NA
v_gene: TRBV7-2
CDR3aa: CASSFGGAKNEQFF
CDR3nt: TGTGCCAGCAGCTTTGGCGGGGCCAAGAATGAGCAGTTCTTC

abundance: many
j_gene: TRBJ2-5
d_gene: NA
v_gene: TRBV20-1
CDR3aa: CSASVEGFQETQYF
CDR3nt: TGCAGTGCTAGTGTGGAAGGATTCCAAGAGACCCAGTACTTC

abundance: many
j_gene: TRBJ2-2
d_gene: NA
v_gene: TRBV7-3
CDR3aa: CASRMGPNTGELFF
CDR3nt: TGTGCCAGCAGGATGGGCCCAAACACCGGGGAGCTGTTTTTT

abundance: many
j_gene: TRBJ2-1
d_gene: TRBD1
v_gene: TRBV7-3
CDR3aa: CASSPGGTNEQFF
CDR3nt: TGTGCCAGCAGCCCAGGGGGCACGAATGAGCAGTTCTTC

abundance: NA
j_gene: TRBJ1-5
d_gene: TRBD1
v_gene: TRBV9
CDR3aa: CASSSGQSNQPQHF
CDR3nt: TGTGCCAGCAGCTCGGGACAGTCAAATCAGCCCCAGCATTTT

abundance: NA
j_gene: TRBJ1-6
d_gene: NA
v_gene: TRBV6-6
CDR3aa: CASSPGISYNSPLHF
CDR3nt: TGTGCCAGCAGCCCAGGGATCTCCTATAATTCACCCCTCCACTTT

abundance: NA
j_gene: TRBJ2-3
d_gene: NA
v_gene: TRBV19
CDR3aa: CASSIDRSTDTQYF
CDR3nt: TGTGCCAGTAGTATTGATAGGTCTACAGATACGCAGTATTTT

abundance: many
j_gene: TRBJ2-5
d_gene: NA
v_gene: TRBV29-1
CDR3aa: CSVAGGETQYF
CDR3nt: TGCAGCGTTGCCGGTGGGGAGACCCAGTACTTC

abundance: NA
j_gene: TRBJ2-1
d_gene: NA
v_gene: TRBV7-2
CDR3aa: CASSLQAASLLNEQFF
CDR3nt: TGTGCCAGCAGCTTACAGGCAGCTTCCCTACTAAATGAGCAGTTCTTC

abundance: few
j_gene: TRBJ2-3
d_gene: TRBD2
v_gene: TRBV5-4
CDR3aa: CASSSRLATRDTQYF
CDR3nt: TGTGCCAGCAGCTCAAGACTAGCCACAAGAGATACGCAGTATTTT

abundance: NA
j_gene: TRBJ2-5
d_gene: NA
v_gene: TRBV12-3/TRBV12-4
CDR3aa: CASSLKSRAQETQYF
CDR3nt: TGTGCCAGCAGTTTAAAGTCACGGGCACAAGAGACCCAGTACTTC

abundance: many
j_gene: TRBJ1-1
d_gene: NA
v_gene: TRBV7-9
CDR3aa: CASSLGWGNTEAFF
CDR3nt: TGTGCCAGCAGCTTAGGTTGGGGAAACACTGAAGCTTTCTTT

abundance: NA
j_gene: TRBJ1-1
d_gene: TRBD1
v_gene: TRBV5-1
CDR3aa: CASRLDREAFF
CDR3nt: TGCGCCAGCAGATTGGACAGGGAAGCTTTCTTT

abundance: NA
j_gene: TRBJ1-1
d_gene: NA
v_gene: TRBV18
CDR3aa: CASSPLKGVSYEAFF
CDR3nt: TGTGCCAGCTCACCACTAAAGGGGGTCTCGTATGAAGCTTTCTTT

abundance: many
j_gene: TRBJ2-1
d_gene: NA
v_gene: TRBV12-3/TRBV12-4
CDR3aa: CASTPSNLGEFF
CDR3nt: TGTGCCAGCACCCCTTCGAACCTTGGGGAGTTCTTC

abundance: few
j_gene: TRBJ2-3
d_gene: NA
v_gene: TRBV28
CDR3aa: CASSQWGTQYF
CDR3nt: TGTGCCAGCAGCCAGTGGGGAACGCAGTATTTT

abundance: many
j_gene: TRBJ1-5
d_gene: TRBD1
v_gene: TRBV6-4
CDR3aa: CASSPLGDRQHF
CDR3nt: TGTGCCAGCAGCCCCCTGGGGGACAGGCAGCATTTT

abundance: few
j_gene: TRBJ1-1
d_gene: NA
v_gene: TRBV20-1
CDR3aa: CSARVVGDAFF
CDR3nt: TGCAGTGCTAGAGTCGTCGGGGATGCTTTCTTT

abundance: NA
j_gene: TRBJ2-3
d_gene: NA
v_gene: TRBV10-3
CDR3aa: CAISDPTGMKKSTDTQYF
CDR3nt: TGTGCCATCAGTGATCCAACAGGGATGAAGAAGAGCACAGATACGCAGTATTTT

abundance: many
j_gene: TRBJ2-5
d_gene: NA
v_gene: TRBV20-1
CDR3aa: CSAIRVGVPETQYF
CDR3nt: TGCAGTGCTATTCGGGTCGGTGTCCCAGAGACCCAGTACTTC

abundance: many
j_gene: TRBJ2-2
d_gene: NA
v_gene: TRBV5-1
CDR3aa: CASLREATGELFF
CDR3nt: TGCGCCAGCCTAAGGGAGGCCACCGGGGAGCTGTTTTTT

abundance: many
j_gene: TRBJ2-3
d_gene: NA
v_gene: TRBV30
CDR3aa: CAWRQGGADTQYF
CDR3nt: TGTGCCTGGAGGCAGGGGGGAGCAGATACGCAGTATTTT

abundance: NA
j_gene: TRBJ2-2
d_gene: TRBD2
v_gene: TRBV19
CDR3aa: CASSIGPLAGRISNTGELFF
CDR3nt: TGTGCCAGTAGTATAGGCCCCCTAGCGGGTCGAATTTCGAACACCGGGGAGCTGTTTTTT

abundance: few
j_gene: TRBJ1-1
d_gene: NA
v_gene: TRBV5-1
CDR3aa: CASSLERRNTEAFF
CDR3nt: TGCGCCAGCAGCTTGGAACGGCGGAACACTGAAGCTTTCTTT

abundance: NA
j_gene: TRBJ2-5
d_gene: NA
v_gene: TRBV7-9
CDR3aa: CASSLVKQAGDGQETQYF
CDR3nt: TGTGCCAGCAGCTTAGTTAAGCAGGCCGGGGACGGACAAGAGACCCAGTACTTC

abundance: NA
j_gene: TRBJ1-2
d_gene: TRBD1
v_gene: TRBV19
CDR3aa: CASAGQSNYGYTF
CDR3nt: TGTGCCAGCGCGGGACAGTCTAACTATGGCTACACCTTC

abundance: NA
j_gene: TRBJ1-2
d_gene: NA
v_gene: TRBV5-3
CDR3aa: CARINSASWGRGYGYTF
CDR3nt: TGTGCCAGAATCAATTCTGCCTCCTGGGGCCGAGGATATGGCTACACCTTC

abundance: many
j_gene: TRBJ2-3
d_gene: NA
v_gene: TRBV12-3/TRBV12-4
CDR3aa: CASSSISSTTDTQYF
CDR3nt: TGTGCCAGCAGTTCTATATCGTCTACCACAGATACGCAGTATTTT

abundance: NA
j_gene: TRBJ1-3
d_gene: NA
v_gene: TRBV3-1
CDR3aa: CASSPLPGVGNTIYF
CDR3nt: TGTGCCAGCAGCCCCCTACCGGGGGTAGGAAACACCATATATTTT

abundance: few
j_gene: TRBJ2-6
d_gene: NA
v_gene: TRBV6-1
CDR3aa: CASREQGSGANVLTF
CDR3nt: TGTGCCAGCAGGGAACAGGGTTCTGGGGCCAACGTCCTGACTTTC

abundance: NA
j_gene: TRBJ1-4
d_gene: TRBD1
v_gene: TRBV20-1
CDR3aa: CSARVTGEEKLFF
CDR3nt: TGCAGTGCTAGAGTTACAGGGGAGGAAAAACTGTTTTTT

abundance: many
j_gene: TRBJ2-1
d_gene: TRBD1
v_gene: TRBV12-3/TRBV12-4
CDR3aa: CASGRGSGNEQFF
CDR3nt: TGTGCCAGCGGCAGGGGGAGTGGAAATGAGCAGTTCTTC

abundance: NA
j_gene: TRBJ2-3
d_gene: NA
v_gene: TRBV19
CDR3aa: CASSIMGNPGDTQYF
CDR3nt: TGTGCCAGTAGTATAATGGGAAATCCAGGGGATACGCAGTATTTT

abundance: NA
j_gene: TRBJ2-3
d_gene: TRBD2
v_gene: TRBV6-5
CDR3aa: CASSKGLAGTDTQYF
CDR3nt: TGTGCCAGCAGCAAGGGACTAGCGGGGACAGATACGCAGTATTTT

abundance: few
j_gene: TRBJ1-2
d_gene: TRBD1
v_gene: TRBV12-3/TRBV12-4
CDR3aa: CASSVGTVYGYTF
CDR3nt: TGTGCCAGCAGTGTCGGGACAGTCTATGGCTACACCTTC

abundance: few
j_gene: TRBJ2-3
d_gene: NA
v_gene: TRBV5-1
CDR3aa: CASSLDGRYTDTQYF
CDR3nt: TGCGCCAGCAGCTTGGATGGGCGGTACACAGATACGCAGTATTTT

abundance: many
j_gene: TRBJ1-6
d_gene: NA
v_gene: TRBV7-6
CDR3aa: CASSLEAGRHNSPLHF
CDR3nt: TGTGCCAGCAGCTTAGAGGCGGGACGGCATAATTCACCCCTCCACTTT

abundance: NA
j_gene: TRBJ1-6
d_gene: NA
v_gene: TRBV3-1
CDR3aa: CASSRTVGDTLDSPLHF
CDR3nt: TGTGCCAGCAGCCGCACCGTGGGGGACACCCTCGATTCACCCCTCCACTTT

abundance: NA
j_gene: TRBJ1-6
d_gene: NA
v_gene: TRBV2
CDR3aa: CASTGGSNGVTPLHF
CDR3nt: TGTGCCAGCACCGGAGGAAGTAACGGGGTTACACCCCTCCACTTT

abundance: few
j_gene: TRBJ1-1
d_gene: NA
v_gene: TRBV3-1
CDR3aa: CASSPGVYTEAFF
CDR3nt: TGTGCCAGCAGCCCAGGGGTTTACACTGAAGCTTTCTTT

abundance: few
j_gene: TRBJ2-3
d_gene: NA
v_gene: TRBV6-1
CDR3aa: CASSGMDTQYF
CDR3nt: TGTGCCAGCAGTGGGATGGATACGCAGTATTTT